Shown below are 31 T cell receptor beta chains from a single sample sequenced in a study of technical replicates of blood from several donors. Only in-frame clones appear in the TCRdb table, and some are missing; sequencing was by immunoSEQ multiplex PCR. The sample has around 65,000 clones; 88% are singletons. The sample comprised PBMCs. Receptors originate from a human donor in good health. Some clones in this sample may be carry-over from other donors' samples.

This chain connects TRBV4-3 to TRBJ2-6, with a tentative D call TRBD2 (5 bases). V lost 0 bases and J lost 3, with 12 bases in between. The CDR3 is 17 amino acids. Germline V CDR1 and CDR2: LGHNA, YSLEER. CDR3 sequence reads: CASSQDLVRDGANVLTF. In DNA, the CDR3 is TGCGCCAGCAGCCAAGACCTCGTACGGGATGGGGCCAACGTCCTGACTTTC.

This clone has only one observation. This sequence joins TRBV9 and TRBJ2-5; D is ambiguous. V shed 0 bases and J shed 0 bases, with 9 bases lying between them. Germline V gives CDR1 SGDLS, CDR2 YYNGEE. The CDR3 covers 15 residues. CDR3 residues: CASSVGAGNQETQYF. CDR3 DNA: TGTGCCAGCAGCGTAGGGGCAGGAAACCAAGAGACCCAGTACTTC.

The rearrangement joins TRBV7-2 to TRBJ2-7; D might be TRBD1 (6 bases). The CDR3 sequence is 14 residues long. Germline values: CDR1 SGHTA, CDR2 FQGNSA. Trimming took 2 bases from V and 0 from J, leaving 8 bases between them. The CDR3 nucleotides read TGTGCCAGCAGCTTACAGGGGAACTCCTACGAGCAGTACTTC. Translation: CASSLQGNSYEQYF.

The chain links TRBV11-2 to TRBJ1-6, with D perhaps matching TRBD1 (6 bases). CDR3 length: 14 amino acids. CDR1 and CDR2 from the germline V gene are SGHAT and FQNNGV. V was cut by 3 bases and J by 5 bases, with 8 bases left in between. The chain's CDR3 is CASSFSGDNSPLHF. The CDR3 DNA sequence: TGTGCCAGCAGCTTCTCAGGGGATAATTCACCCCTCCACTTT.

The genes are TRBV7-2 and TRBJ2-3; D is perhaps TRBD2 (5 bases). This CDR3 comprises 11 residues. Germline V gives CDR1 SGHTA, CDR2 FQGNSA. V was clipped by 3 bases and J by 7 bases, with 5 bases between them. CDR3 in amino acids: CASSFGNTQYF. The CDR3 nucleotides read TGTGCCAGCAGCTTCGGGAATACGCAGTATTTT.

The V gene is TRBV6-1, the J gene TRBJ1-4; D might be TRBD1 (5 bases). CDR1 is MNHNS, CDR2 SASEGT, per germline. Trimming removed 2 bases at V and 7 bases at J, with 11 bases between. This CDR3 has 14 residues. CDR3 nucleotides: TGTGCCAGCAGTGAATTGGAGGGGAGTGAAAAACTGTTTTTT. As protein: CASSELEGSEKLFF.

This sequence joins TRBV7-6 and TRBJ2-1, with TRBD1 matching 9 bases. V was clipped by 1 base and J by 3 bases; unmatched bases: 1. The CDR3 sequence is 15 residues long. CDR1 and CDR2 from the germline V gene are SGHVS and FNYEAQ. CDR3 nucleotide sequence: TGTGCCAGCAGCTTAGAGGACAGGGGCTACAATGAGCAGTTCTTC. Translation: CASSLEDRGYNEQFF.

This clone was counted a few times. The CDR3 nucleotides are TGCGCCAGCAGCTCTACAGGGGAACCGAACACTGAAGCTTTCTTT. Translated, it gives CASSSTGEPNTEAFF. The chain couples TRBV5-1 to TRBJ1-1, with TRBD1 matching over 7 bases. CDR1 is SGHRS and CDR2 is YFSETQ in the germline V gene. This CDR3 is built from 15 residues. Germline trimming cut 3 bases from V and 1 base from J; bases unmatched to any gene: 6.

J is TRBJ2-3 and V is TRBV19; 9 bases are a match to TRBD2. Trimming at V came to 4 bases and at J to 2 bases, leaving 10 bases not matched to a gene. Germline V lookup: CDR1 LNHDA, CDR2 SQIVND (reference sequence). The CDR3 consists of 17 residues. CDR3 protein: CASSTGARGGPTDTQYF. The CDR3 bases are TGTGCCAGTAGTACCGGAGCGCGGGGGGGCCCCACAGATACGCAGTATTTT.

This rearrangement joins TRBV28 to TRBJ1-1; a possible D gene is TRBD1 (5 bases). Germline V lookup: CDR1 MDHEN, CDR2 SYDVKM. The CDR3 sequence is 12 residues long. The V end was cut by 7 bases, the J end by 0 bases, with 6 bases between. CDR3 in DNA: TGTGCCAGCAAAGGGGTGAACACTGAAGCTTTCTTT. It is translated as CASKGVNTEAFF.

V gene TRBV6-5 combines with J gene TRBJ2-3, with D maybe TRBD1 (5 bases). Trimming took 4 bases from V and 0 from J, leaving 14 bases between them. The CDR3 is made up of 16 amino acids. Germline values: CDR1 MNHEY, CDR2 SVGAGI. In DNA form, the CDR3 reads TGTGCCAGCAGTTCCAGGGATTTTCATAGCACAGATACGCAGTATTTT. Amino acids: CASSSRDFHSTDTQYF.

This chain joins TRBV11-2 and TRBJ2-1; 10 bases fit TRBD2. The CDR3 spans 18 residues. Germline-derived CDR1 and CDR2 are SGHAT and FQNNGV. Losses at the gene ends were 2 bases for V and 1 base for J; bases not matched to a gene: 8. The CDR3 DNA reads TGTGCCAGCAGCTTACTAGCGGGAGAGGGGATGTCCTACAATGAGCAGTTCTTC. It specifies CASSLLAGEGMSYNEQFF.

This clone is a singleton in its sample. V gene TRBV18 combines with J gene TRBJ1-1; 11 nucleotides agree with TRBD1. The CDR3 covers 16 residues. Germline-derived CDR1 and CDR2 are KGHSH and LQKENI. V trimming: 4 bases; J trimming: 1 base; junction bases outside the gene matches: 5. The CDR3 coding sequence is TGTGCCAGCTCACTTTGGGACAGGGGGTGGAACACTGAAGCTTTCTTT. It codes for CASSLWDRGWNTEAFF.

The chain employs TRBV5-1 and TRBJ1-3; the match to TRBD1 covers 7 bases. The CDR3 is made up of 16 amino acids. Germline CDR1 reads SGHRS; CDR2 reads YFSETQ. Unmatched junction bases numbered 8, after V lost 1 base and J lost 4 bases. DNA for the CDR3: TGCGCCAGCAGCTTGACAGGGGAGGTTGCAGGAAACACCATATATTTT. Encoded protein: CASSLTGEVAGNTIYF.

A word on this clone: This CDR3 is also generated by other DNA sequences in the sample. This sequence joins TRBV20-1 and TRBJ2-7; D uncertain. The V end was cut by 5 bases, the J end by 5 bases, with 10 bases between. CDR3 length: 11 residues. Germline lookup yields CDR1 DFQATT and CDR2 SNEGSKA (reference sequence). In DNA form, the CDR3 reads TGCAGTGCTTCTCGAGGAAACGAGCAGTACTTC. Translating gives CSASRGNEQYF.

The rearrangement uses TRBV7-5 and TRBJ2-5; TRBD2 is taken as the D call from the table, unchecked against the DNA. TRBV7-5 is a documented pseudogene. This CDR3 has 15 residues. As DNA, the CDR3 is TGTGTCAGAAGCCGACTAGCGGGGGGGAAAGAGACCCAGTACTTC. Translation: CVRSRLAGGKETQYF.

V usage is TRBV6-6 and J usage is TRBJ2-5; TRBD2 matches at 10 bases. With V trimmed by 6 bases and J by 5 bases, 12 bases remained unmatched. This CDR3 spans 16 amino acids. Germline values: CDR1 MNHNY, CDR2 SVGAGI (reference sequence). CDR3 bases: TGTGCCAGCAGCCTACAGCGGGGGGGTCTCGGGGAGACCCAGTACTTC. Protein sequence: CASSLQRGGLGETQYF.

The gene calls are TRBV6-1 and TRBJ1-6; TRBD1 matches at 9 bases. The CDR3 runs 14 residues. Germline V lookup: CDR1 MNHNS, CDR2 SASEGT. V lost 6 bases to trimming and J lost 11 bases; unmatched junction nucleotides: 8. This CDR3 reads CASRDRDRATPLHF. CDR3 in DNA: TGTGCCAGCAGGGACCGGGACAGGGCGACACCCCTCCACTTT.

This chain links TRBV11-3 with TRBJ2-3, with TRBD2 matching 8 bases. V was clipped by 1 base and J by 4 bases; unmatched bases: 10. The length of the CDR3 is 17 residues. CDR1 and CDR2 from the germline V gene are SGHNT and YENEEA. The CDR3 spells CASSLALTAGAADTQYF. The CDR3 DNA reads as TGTGCCAGCAGCTTAGCTCTAACAGCGGGGGCCGCAGATACGCAGTATTTT.

The CDR3 coding sequence is TGTGCCATCAGTGAGACCGATAGACAGGGCGGTGGGTACCCTGAAGCTTTCTTT. Protein: CAISETDRQGGGYPEAFF. The gene calls are TRBV10-3 and TRBJ1-1; TRBD1 matches 7 bases. V was pared by 2 bases and J by 6 bases, with 18 bases of the junction left unmatched. The germline V gene encodes CDR1 ENHRY and CDR2 SYGVKD. This CDR3 comprises 18 residues.

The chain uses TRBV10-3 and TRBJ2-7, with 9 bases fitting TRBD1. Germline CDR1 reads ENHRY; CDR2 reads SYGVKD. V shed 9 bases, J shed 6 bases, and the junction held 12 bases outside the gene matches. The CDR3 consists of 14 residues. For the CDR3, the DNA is TGTGCCATAGGTGACGGGACAGGGTTCTCCGAGCAGTACTTC. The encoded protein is CAIGDGTGFSEQYF.

The CDR3 loop reads CASSSDRGPGEQYF. Here the CDR3 DNA reads TGCGCCAGCAGCTCGGACAGGGGGCCTGGCGAGCAGTACTTC. The genes are TRBV5-1 and TRBJ2-7; TRBD1 matches at 11 bases. The CDR3 contains 14 residues. Germline trimming cut 3 bases from V and 6 bases from J; bases unmatched to any gene: 5. Looked up from germline, CDR1 is SGHRS and CDR2 is YFSETQ.

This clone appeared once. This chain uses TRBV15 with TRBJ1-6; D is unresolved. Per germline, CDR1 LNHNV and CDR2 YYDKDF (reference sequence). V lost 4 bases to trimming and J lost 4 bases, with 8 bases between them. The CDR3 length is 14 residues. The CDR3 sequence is CATSIVLYNSPLHF. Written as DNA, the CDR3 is TGTGCCACCAGCATCGTACTTTATAATTCACCCCTCCACTTT.

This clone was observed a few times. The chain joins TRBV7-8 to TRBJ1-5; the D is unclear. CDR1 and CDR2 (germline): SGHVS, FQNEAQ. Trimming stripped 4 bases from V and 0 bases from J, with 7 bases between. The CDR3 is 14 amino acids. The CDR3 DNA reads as TGTGCCAGCAGCTCTACAGATAGCAATCAGCCCCAGCATTTT. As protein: CASSSTDSNQPQHF.

The CDR3 reads CASSPAFRGTGELFF. The CDR3 nucleotides are TGTGCCAGCTCACCGGCCTTTCGGGGCACCGGGGAGCTGTTTTTT. The chain is built from TRBV18 and TRBJ2-2; tentative D call: TRBD2 (5 bases). The CDR3 has 15 amino acids. Germline V gene sequence: CDR1 KGHSH, CDR2 LQKENI. Trimming shortened V by 3 bases and J by 4 bases, and 12 bases separated the two germline ends. Full variable domain (missing parts from reference TRBV18 and TRBJ2-2): NAGVMQNPRHLVRRRGQEARLRCSPMKGHSHVYWYRQLPEEGLKFMVYLQKENIIDESGMPKERFSAEFPKEGPSILRIQQVVRGDSAAYFCASSPAFRGTGELFFGEGSRLTVL.

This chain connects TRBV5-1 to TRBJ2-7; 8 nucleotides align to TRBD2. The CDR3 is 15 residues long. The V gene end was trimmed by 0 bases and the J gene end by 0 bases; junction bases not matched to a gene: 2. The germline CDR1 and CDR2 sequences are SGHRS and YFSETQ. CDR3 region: CASSLAGGGSYEQYF. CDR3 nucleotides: TGCGCCAGCAGCTTGGCGGGAGGGGGCTCCTACGAGCAGTACTTC.

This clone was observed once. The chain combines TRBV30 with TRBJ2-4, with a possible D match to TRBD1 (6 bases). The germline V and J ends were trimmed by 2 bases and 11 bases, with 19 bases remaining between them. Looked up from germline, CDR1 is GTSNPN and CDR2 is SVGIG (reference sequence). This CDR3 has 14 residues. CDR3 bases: TGTGCCTGGAGTATGGGACCGGCCAAGGGGGTTCAGTACTTC. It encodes CAWSMGPAKGVQYF.

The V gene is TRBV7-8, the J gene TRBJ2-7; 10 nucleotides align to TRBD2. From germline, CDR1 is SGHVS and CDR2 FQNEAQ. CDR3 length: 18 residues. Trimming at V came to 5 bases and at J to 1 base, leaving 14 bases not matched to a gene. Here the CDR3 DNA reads TGTGCCAGCAGCCTCAGGGCCCCCAGTAGCGGGAGGTCCTACGAGCAGTACTTC. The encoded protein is CASSLRAPSSGRSYEQYF. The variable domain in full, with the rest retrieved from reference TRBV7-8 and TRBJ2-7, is GAGVSQSPRYKVAKRGQDVALRCDPISGHVSLFWYQQALGQGPEFLTYFQNEAQLDKSGLPSDRFFAERPEGSVSTLKIQRTQQEDSAVYLCASSLRAPSSGRSYEQYFGPGTRLTVT.

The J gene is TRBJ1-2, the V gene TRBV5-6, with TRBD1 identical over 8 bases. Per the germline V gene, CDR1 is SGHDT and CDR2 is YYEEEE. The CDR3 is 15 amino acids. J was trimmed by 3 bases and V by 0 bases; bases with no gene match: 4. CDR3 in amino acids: CASSLGPGQDYGYTF. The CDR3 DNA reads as TGTGCCAGCAGCTTGGGACCGGGACAGGACTATGGCTACACCTTC.

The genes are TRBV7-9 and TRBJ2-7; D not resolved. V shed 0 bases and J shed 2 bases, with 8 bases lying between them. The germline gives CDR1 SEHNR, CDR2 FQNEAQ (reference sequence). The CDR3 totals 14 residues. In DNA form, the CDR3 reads TGTGCCAGCAGCTTAGCGGGCCAGCCCTACGAGCAGTACTTC. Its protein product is CASSLAGQPYEQYF. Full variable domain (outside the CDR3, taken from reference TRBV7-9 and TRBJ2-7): DTGVSQNPRHKITKRGQNVTFRCDPISEHNRLYWYRQTLGQGPEFLTYFQNEAQLEKSRLLSDRFSAERPKGSFSTLEIQRTEQGDSAMYLCASSLAGQPYEQYFGPGTRLTVT.

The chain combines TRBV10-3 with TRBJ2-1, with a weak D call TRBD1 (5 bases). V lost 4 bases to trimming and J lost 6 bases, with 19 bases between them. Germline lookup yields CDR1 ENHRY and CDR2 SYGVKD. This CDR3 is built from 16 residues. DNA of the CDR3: TGTGCCATCAGTGGGTTCAGGGATTCGGTTCGCAATGAGCAGTTCTTC. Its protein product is CAISGFRDSVRNEQFF.